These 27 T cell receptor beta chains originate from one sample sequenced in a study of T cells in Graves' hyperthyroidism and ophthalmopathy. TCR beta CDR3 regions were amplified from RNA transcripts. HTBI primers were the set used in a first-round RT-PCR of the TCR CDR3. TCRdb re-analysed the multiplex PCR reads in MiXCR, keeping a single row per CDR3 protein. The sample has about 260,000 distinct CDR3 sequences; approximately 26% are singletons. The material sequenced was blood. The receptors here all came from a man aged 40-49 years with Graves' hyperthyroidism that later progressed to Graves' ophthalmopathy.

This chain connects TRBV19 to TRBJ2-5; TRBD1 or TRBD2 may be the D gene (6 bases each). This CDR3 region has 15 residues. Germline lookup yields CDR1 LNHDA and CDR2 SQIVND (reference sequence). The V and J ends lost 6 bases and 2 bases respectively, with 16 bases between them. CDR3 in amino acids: CASSTTRGGQETQYF. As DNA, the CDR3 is TGTGCCAGTAGCACGACTAGAGGGGGACAAGAGACCCAGTACTTC. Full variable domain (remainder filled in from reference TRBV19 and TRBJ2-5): DGGITQSPKYLFRKEGQNVTLSCEQNLNHDAMYWYRQDPGQGLRLIYYSQIVNDFQKGDIAEGYSVSREKKESFPLTVTSAQKNPTAFYLCASSTTRGGQETQYFGPGTRLLVL.

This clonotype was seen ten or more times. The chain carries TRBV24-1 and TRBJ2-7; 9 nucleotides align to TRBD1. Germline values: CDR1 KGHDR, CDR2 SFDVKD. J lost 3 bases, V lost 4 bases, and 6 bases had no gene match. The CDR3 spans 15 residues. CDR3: CATSDPGQGRYEQYF. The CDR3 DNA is TGTGCCACCAGTGACCCGGGACAGGGCCGCTACGAGCAGTACTTC.

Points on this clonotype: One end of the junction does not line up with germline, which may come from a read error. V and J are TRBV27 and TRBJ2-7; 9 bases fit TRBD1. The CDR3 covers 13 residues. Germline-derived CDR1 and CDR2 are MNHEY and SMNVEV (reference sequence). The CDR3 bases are TGTGCCAGCAGTTTAACGGGGACAGGGTATAGGTCCTTC. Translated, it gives CASSLTGTGYRSF.

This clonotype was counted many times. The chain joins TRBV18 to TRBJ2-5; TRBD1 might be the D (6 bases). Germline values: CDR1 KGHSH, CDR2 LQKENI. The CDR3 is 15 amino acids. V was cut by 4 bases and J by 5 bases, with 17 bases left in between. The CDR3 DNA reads TGTGCCAGCTCACAACAACAGGGTGTTCAGGAGACCCAGTACTTC. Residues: CASSQQQGVQETQYF.

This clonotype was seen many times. The CDR3 DNA follows: TGTGCCTGGAGTGTACACCTAAATAACTATGGCTACACCTTC. This encodes CAWSVHLNNYGYTF. The chain employs TRBV30 and TRBJ1-2, with unresolved D. The V end lost 0 bases, the J end lost 1 base, and 9 bases lay between the germline ends. The CDR3 is made up of 14 amino acids. Germline CDR1 GTSNPN, CDR2 SVGIG (reference sequence).

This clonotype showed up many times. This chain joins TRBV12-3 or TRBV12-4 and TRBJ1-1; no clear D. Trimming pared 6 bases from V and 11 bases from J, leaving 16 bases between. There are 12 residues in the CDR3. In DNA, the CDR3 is TGTGCCAGCAGCTCTCTGCCAGTACATGCTTTCTTT. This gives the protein CASSSLPVHAFF.

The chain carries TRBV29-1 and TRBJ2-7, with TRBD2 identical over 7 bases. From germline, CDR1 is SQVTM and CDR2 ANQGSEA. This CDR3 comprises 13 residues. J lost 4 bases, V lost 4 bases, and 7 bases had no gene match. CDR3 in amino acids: CSVVGGERYEQYF. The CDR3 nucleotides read TGCAGCGTTGTGGGAGGGGAGAGGTACGAGCAGTACTTC.

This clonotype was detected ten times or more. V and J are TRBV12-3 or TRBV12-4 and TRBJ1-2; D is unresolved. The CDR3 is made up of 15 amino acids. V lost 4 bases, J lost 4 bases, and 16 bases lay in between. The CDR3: CASSSPITRGYGYTF. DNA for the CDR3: TGTGCCAGCAGTTCTCCCATCACCCGGGGCTATGGCTACACCTTC.

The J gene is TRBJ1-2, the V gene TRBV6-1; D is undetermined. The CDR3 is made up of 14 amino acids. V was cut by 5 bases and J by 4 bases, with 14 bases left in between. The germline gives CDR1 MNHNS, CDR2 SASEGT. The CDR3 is CASSPRSQFYGYTF. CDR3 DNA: TGTGCCAGCAGTCCCCGCTCTCAATTCTATGGCTACACCTTC.

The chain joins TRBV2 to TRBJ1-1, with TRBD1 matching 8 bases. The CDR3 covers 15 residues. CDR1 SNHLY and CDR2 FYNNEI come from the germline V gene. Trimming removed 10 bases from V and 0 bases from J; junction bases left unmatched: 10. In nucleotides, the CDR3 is TGTGCCACCGGACAGGGCCGAAGATTGAACACTGAAGCTTTCTTT. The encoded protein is CATGQGRRLNTEAFF.

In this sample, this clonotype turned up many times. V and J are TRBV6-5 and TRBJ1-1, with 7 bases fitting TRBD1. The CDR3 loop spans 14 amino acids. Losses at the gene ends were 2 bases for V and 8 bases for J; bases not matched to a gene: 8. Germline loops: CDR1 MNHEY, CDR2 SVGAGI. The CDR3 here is CASSYGTAPKEAFF. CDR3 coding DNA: TGTGCCAGCAGTTACGGGACAGCACCTAAAGAAGCTTTCTTT.

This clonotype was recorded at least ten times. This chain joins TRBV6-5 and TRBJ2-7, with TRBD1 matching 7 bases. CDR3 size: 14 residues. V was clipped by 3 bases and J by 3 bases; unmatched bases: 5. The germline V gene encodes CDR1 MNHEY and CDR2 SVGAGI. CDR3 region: CASSYLGQSYEQYF. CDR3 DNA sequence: TGTGCCAGCAGTTATCTGGGACAGAGCTACGAGCAGTACTTC.

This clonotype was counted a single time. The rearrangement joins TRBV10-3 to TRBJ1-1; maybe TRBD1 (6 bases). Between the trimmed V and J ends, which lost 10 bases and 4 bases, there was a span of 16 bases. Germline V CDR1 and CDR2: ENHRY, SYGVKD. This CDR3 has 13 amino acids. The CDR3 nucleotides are TGTGCCACCAGACAGGCAAGTGGCACTGAAGCTTTCTTT. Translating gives CATRQASGTEAFF.

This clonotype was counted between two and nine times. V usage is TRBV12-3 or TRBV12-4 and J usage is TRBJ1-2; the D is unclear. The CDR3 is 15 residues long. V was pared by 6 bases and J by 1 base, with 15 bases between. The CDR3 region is CASRQAGPYNYGYTF. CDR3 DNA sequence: TGTGCCAGCAGACAAGCCGGGCCCTATAACTATGGCTACACCTTC.

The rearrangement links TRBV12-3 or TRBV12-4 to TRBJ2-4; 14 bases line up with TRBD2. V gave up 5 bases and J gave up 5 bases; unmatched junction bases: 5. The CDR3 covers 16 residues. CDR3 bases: TGTGCCAGCAGTGCGACTAGCGGGAGGGCCCAAAACATTCAGTACTTC. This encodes CASSATSGRAQNIQYF.

CDR3 DNA: TGTGCCAGCACGGACTATCAAGAGACCCAGTACTTC. Its translation is CASTDYQETQYF. J is TRBJ2-5 and V is TRBV12-3 or TRBV12-4, with D possibly TRBD2 on 6 matching bases. CDR3 length: 12 amino acids. The V end lost 7 bases, the J end lost 2 bases, and 8 bases lay between the germline ends.

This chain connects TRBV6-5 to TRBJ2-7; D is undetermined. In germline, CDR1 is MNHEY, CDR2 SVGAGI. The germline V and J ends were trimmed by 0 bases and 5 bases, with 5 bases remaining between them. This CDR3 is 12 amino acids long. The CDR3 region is CASSYSPDEQYF. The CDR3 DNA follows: TGTGCCAGCAGTTACTCGCCGGACGAGCAGTACTTC.

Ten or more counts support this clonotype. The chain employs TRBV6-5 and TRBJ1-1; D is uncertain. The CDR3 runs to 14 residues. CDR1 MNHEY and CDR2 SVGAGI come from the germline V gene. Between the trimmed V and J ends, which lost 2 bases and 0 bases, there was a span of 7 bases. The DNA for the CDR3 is TGTGCCAGCAGTTACGGCCATTTGAACACTGAAGCTTTCTTT. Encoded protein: CASSYGHLNTEAFF.

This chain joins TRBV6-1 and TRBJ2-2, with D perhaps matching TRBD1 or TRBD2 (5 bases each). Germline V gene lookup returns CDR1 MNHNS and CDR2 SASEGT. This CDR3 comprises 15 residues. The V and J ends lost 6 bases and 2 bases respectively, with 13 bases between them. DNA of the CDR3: TGTGCCAGCAGCGGTGTAGGGACCAACACCGGGGAGCTGTTTTTT. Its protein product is CASSGVGTNTGELFF.

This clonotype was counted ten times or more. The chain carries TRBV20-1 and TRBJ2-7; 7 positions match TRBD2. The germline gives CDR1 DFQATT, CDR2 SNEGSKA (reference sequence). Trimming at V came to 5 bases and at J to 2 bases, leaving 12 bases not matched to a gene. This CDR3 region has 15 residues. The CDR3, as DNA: TGCAGTGCTGACGGGGCGCAGCGGGGAGCCTACGAGCAGTACTTC. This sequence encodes CSADGAQRGAYEQYF.

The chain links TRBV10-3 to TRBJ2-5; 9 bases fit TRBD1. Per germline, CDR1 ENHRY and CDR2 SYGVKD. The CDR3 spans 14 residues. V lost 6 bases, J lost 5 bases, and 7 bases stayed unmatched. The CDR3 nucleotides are TGTGCCATCAGCACCCGGGACAGGGTGGAGACCCAGTACTTC. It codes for CAISTRDRVETQYF.

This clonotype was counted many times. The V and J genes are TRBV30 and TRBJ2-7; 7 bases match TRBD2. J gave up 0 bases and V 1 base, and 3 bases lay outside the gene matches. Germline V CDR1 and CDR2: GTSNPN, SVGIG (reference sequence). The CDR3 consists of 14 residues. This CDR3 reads CAWSALADSYEQYF. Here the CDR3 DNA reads TGTGCCTGGAGTGCTCTAGCGGACTCCTACGAGCAGTACTTC.

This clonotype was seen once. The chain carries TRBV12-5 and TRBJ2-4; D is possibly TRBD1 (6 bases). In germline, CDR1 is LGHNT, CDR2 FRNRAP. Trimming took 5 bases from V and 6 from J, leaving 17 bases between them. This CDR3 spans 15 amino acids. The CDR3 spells CASGPTGRLINIQYF. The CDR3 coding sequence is TGTGCTAGTGGTCCGACAGGACGGTTAATAAACATTCAGTACTTC.

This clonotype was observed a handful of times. CDR3 DNA: TGCGCCAGCAGCCGCGACTTCCTGGATACGCAGTATTTT. Translation: CASSRDFLDTQYF. The gene calls are TRBV4-1 and TRBJ2-3; D not certain. CDR3 size: 13 residues. CDR1 and CDR2 from the germline V gene are MGHRA and YSYEKL. V was trimmed by 4 bases and J by 6 bases, leaving 11 bases between them.

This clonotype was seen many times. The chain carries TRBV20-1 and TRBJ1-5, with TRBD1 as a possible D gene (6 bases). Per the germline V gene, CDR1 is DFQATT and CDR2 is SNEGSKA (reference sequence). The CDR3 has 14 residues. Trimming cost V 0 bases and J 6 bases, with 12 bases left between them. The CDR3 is CSARDLTGSQPQHF. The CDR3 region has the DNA TGCAGTGCTAGAGATCTCACAGGGAGTCAGCCCCAGCATTTT.

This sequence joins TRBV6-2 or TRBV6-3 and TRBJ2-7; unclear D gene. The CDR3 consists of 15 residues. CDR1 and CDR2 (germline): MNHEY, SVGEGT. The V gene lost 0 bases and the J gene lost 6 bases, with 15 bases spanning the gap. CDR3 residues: CASSYSGGSIGEQYF. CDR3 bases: TGTGCCAGCAGTTACTCGGGTGGCTCGATTGGCGAGCAGTACTTC.

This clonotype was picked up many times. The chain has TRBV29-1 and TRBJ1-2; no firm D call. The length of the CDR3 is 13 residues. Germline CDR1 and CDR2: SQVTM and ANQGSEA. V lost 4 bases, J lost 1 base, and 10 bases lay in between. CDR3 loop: CSVAFPDNYGYTF. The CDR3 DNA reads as TGCAGCGTTGCTTTTCCAGATAACTATGGCTACACCTTC.